The TCR beta chain under discussion was sequenced for a study of blood T cell repertoires in COVID-19. The assay was immunoSEQ multiplex PCR, and TCRdb's table has in-frame clones only and misses some. The table lists 150,000 to 200,000 clones, 88% of them singletons. The CDR3 is made up of 13 amino acids. Per germline, CDR1 MGHRA and CDR2 YSYEKL. Trimming removed 2 bases from V and 8 bases from J, with 12 bases in between. The sequenced material came from peripheral blood. This TCR came from a human donor in a cohort sampled during active COVID-19. This rearrangement joins TRBV4-1 to TRBJ1-1, with D tentatively TRBD1 (5 bases). DNA for the CDR3: TGCGCCAGCAGCCAAACCCAGGGTCTCGAAGCTTTCTTT. It translates to CASSQTQGLEAFF.